This TCR beta chain is drawn from a study of T cell responses to AZD1222 COVID-19 vaccine. The protocol was immunoSEQ multiplex PCR, while the TCRdb copy is restricted to in-frame clones and leaves out a portion. The repertoire holds around 120,000 clones, with approximately 88% as singletons. The CDR3 consists of 14 residues. Germline V lookup: CDR1 SGHRS, CDR2 YFSETQ. Trimming took 0 bases from V and 10 from J, leaving 14 bases between them. The receptor was isolated from an adult in good health. Sample: peripheral blood, taken on day 0 of MenACWY control vaccination. The gene calls are TRBV5-1 and TRBJ2-1, with a weak D call TRBD2 (6 bases). The CDR3 DNA sequence: TGCGCCAGCAGCTTGGCCGAGCGGGTTTCCGAGCAGTTCTTC. Its protein product is CASSLAERVSEQFF.